The 10 T cell receptor beta chains presented below share a single source sample, sequenced in a study of blood T cells in healthy people across ages. Sample-barcoded 5' priming and a J-beta primer mix drove a second PCR of about 7 to 12 cycles. TCRdb independently ran MiXCR on the 5' RACE reads; one entry per CDR3 protein. The data contain approximately 880,000 distinct CDR3 sequences, under 50% of them seen just once; the ten biggest clones take up around 15%. Specimen: blood. All receptors come from a man in his thirties or forties in good health.

This clonotype turned up a few times. A read error may produce the germline difference seen at one junction end. The genes are TRBV9 and TRBJ2-5; 7 nucleotides match TRBD1. This CDR3 contains 15 residues. Germline lookup yields CDR1 SGDLS and CDR2 YYNGEE. DNA of the CDR3: TGTGCCAGCAGGGTAGGGCAGGGGGTTGGGGAGACCCAGTACTTC. It encodes CASRVGQGVGETQYF.

This clonotype came up a few times. An end of the junction does not agree with germline; a read error may underlie this. The chain uses TRBV7-7 and TRBJ2-1, with unresolved D. Per germline, CDR1 SSHAT and CDR2 FNYEAQ (reference sequence). The CDR3 is made up of 13 amino acids. CDR3: CASSLSVLNEQFF. The CDR3 DNA sequence: TGTGCTAGCAGCCTCTCGGTACTCAATGAGCAGTTCTTC.

There are many counts of this clonotype. This rearrangement joins TRBV25-1 to TRBJ2-7, with 11 bases lining up with TRBD2. In germline, CDR1 is MGHDK, CDR2 SYGVNS. The CDR3 runs to 17 residues. The V gene end was trimmed by 10 bases and the J gene end by 0 bases; junction bases not matched to a gene: 14. This CDR3 is CAIPALAGAPSSYEQYF. In DNA form, the CDR3 reads TGTGCCATTCCGGCACTAGCGGGGGCGCCAAGCTCCTACGAGCAGTACTTC.

V usage is TRBV3-1 and J usage is TRBJ2-5; possible D gene TRBD1, 5 bases. This CDR3 is built from 13 residues. The V and J ends lost 2 bases and 11 bases respectively, with 15 bases between them. Germline V lookup: CDR1 LGHDT, CDR2 YNNKEL (reference sequence). The CDR3 spells CASSQKGVNEQYF. DNA of the CDR3: TGTGCCAGCAGCCAAAAAGGGGTGAATGAGCAGTACTTC.

This clonotype was observed once. A read error may account for a junction end that differs from germline. The chain is built from TRBV7-2 and TRBJ2-7, with D possibly matching TRBD1 (5 bases). Germline V CDR1 and CDR2: SGHTA, FQGNSA. The CDR3 runs 15 residues. CDR3 DNA sequence: TGTGCCAGCAGCTTAGTTGCGACAGCCTACAATGAGCAATACTTC. Its translation: CASSLVATAYNEQYF.

This chain uses TRBV30 with TRBJ1-1; D uncertain. CDR1 is GTSNPN, CDR2 SVGIG, per germline (reference sequence). This CDR3 has 12 residues. Trimming stripped 5 bases from V and 0 bases from J, with 7 bases between. The CDR3 spells CAWSGLNTEAFF. The CDR3 DNA reads TGTGCCTGGTCAGGCTTGAACACTGAAGCTTTCTTT.

The chain combines TRBV28 with TRBJ2-7, with D unresolved. The CDR3 consists of 15 residues. Trimming shortened V by 6 bases and J by 0 bases, and 15 bases separated the two germline ends. Germline CDR1 reads MDHEN; CDR2 reads SYDVKM. The CDR3 loop is CASSTLGGSSYEQYF. Here the CDR3 DNA reads TGTGCCAGCAGCACTCTTGGCGGATCCTCCTACGAGCAGTACTTC.

This rearrangement joins TRBV7-9 to TRBJ2-1; D possibly uses TRBD1 or TRBD2 (5 bases each). Germline CDR1 and CDR2: SEHNR and FQNEAQ (reference sequence). V lost 5 bases and J 5 bases, leaving 10 bases between the germline ends. This CDR3 contains 13 residues. This chain's CDR3 is CASSQGTHNEQFF. The DNA for the CDR3 is TGTGCCAGCAGCCAAGGGACCCACAATGAGCAGTTCTTC.

The rearrangement links TRBV27 to TRBJ2-3; 8 positions match TRBD2. Germline values: CDR1 MNHEY, CDR2 SMNVEV (reference sequence). CDR3 size: 16 residues. Germline trimming cut 8 bases from V and 6 bases from J; bases unmatched to any gene: 16. The CDR3 DNA sequence: TGTGCCAGCGGGGTGGTAGCGGGACTGCCTCCGGATACGCAGTATTTT. Its protein is CASGVVAGLPPDTQYF.

J is TRBJ2-4 and V is TRBV27; 8 nucleotides agree with TRBD1. The DNA end is a closer match to TRBJ2-7, so the J assignment may be wrong. The CDR3 totals 13 residues. CDR1 and CDR2 (germline): MNHEY, SMNVEV (reference sequence). Here the CDR3 DNA reads TGTGCCAGCAGCCCCAGGACAGGGAGCGAGCAGTACTTC. Translating it yields CASSPRTGSEQYF.